This record covers a single T cell receptor (beta chain). Its antigen is as yet unknown. This sample's time point: healthy volunteer bleed at 2 weeks. Whole blood, unfractionated, served as the material for total RNA extraction. V was clipped by 4 bases and J by 2 bases, with 16 bases between them. The CDR3 spans 15 residues. Looked up from germline, CDR1 is SGHRS and CDR2 is YFSETQ. The record originates from a study of human T cells and chemical hapten exposure. Study results and limitations: With DPC sensitization, TCRs exceeding 1 in 1000 frequency showed no change.

The library tagged each cDNA molecule with unique molecular identifiers. Using its own MiXCR run on the RACE reads, TCRdb lists one record per CDR3 protein. Among roughly 130,000 distinct CDR3 sequences listed, approximately 8.3% were seen once. The rearrangement joins TRBV5-1 to TRBJ2-7, with TRBD2 as a possible D gene (6 bases). The receptor's source is a male donor in good health. Some clones in this sample may be carry-over from other donors' samples. Material: whole blood. The CDR3 DNA follows: TGCGCCAGCAGCCCGAGGCGGGATCTTGCCTACGAGCAGTACTTC. The encoded protein is CASSPRRDLAYEQYF.